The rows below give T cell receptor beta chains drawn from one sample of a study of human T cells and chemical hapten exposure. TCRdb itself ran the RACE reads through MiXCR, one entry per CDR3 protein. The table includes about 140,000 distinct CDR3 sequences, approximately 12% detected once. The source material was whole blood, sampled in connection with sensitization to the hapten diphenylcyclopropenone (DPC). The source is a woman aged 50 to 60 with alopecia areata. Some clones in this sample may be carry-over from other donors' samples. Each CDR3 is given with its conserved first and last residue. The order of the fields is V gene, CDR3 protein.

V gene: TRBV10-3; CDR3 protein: CAISEGAGADTQYF
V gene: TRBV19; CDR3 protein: CASIPRRGSTDTQYF
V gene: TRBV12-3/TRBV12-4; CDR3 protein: CASSPFDRAGTGELFF
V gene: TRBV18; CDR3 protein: CASSSSRRRRGKETQYF
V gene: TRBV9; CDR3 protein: CASSVQGGTQYF
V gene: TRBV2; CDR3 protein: CASSLETGTGNTIYF
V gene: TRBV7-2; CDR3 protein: CASSLGVGTSGSDTQYF
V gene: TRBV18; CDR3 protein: CASSPTTLGLAGDEQYF
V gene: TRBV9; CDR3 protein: CASSAGSWSPHEQFF
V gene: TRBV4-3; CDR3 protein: CASSQTPRGETQYF
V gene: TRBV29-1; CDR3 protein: CSVEGLHPSF
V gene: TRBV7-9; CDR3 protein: CASSLGLAGGTDTQYF
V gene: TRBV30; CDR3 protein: CAWSRGPENQPQHF
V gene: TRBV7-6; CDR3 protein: CASSLGTSGSGTETQYF
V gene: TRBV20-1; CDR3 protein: CSAFLAGDRNEQFF
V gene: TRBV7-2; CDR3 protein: CASSTRTGGANTGELFF
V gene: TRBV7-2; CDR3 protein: CASSPEVERETQYF
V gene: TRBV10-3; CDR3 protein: CAISGAGQGRKGANVLTF
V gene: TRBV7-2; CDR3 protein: CASSLPTGSEAFF
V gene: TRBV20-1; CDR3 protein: CSAKAPSGTYNEQFF
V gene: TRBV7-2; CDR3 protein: CASSLRPGQGTEAFF
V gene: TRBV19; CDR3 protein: CATKEDRTGANVLTF
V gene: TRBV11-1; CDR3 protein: CASSSFAGVGANVLTF
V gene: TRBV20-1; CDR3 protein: CSARDPGQGAYNSPLHF
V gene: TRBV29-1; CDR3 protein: CSVRMGSDQPQHF
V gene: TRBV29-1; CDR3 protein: CSGENQNIQYF
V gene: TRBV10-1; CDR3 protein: CASRPYEGPQHF